This is a list of T cell receptor beta chains from one sample in a study of OX40 agonist ivuxolimab in advanced cancers. Sequencing was performed with immunoSEQ multiplex PCR; in TCRdb, only in-frame clones are kept and a portion is missing. This sample has some 55,000 clones, with 90% to 95% found just once. The specimen was CD4+ or CD8+ T cells sorted from blood, collected in a trial of the OX40 agonist ivuxolimab. The receptors come from an adult with an advanced solid tumor such as melanoma, head and neck, liver or kidney cancer. The CDR3 runs from the conserved cysteine through the conserved F or W. A D gene is named only where the DNA matches it firmly. Clone size, where shown, is once, few, many, or a class for clones that have expanded.

TRBD1	TRBV5-1	13	.	TRBJ1-1	CASSLGDRGVGFF	TGCGCCAGCAGCTTGGGGGACAGGGGGGTTGGTTTCTTT
.	TRBV6-5	13	.	TRBJ2-1	CASSYTIEGEQFF	TGTGCCAGCAGTTATACGATTGAAGGAGAGCAGTTCTTC
.	TRBV18	11	once	TRBJ2-7	CASSGNYEQYF	TGTGCCAGCTCAGGGAACTACGAGCAGTACTTC
TRBD1	TRBV6-1	15	.	TRBJ1-1	CASSDHDRGLRGAFF	TGTGCCAGCAGTGACCACGACAGGGGGCTCCGGGGAGCTTTCTTT
.	TRBV27	14	.	TRBJ2-3	CASSLQDRTDTQYF	TGTGCCAGCAGTCTGCAGGACCGCACAGATACGCAGTATTTT
TRBD1	TRBV5-4	15	.	TRBJ1-1	CASSTMDRGNTEAFF	TGTGCCAGCAGCACGATGGACAGGGGGAACACTGAAGCTTTCTTT
.	TRBV14	13	.	TRBJ1-2	CASSPTASYGYTF	TGTGCCAGCAGCCCGACAGCGAGCTATGGCTACACCTTC
.	TRBV4-1	14	.	TRBJ1-4	CASSQDPALGDLFF	TGCGCCAGCAGCCAAGATCCAGCCTTGGGGGACCTGTTTTTT
.	TRBV6-5	12	.	TRBJ2-7	CASTLSEERRYF	TGTGCCAGCACCCTATCAGAGGAACGGCGATACTTC
TRBD1	TRBV5-1	15	.	TRBJ2-7	CASSLRTGKTYEQYF	TGCGCCAGCAGCCTTAGGACAGGAAAGACGTACGAGCAGTACTTC
.	TRBV6-5	13	few	TRBJ1-2	CASSLMGYYGYTF	TGTGCCAGCAGTTTAATGGGGTACTATGGCTACACCTTC
.	TRBV15	16	.	TRBJ2-7	CATSSPEGQSPYEQYF	TGTGCCACCAGCAGCCCGGAGGGACAGAGTCCCTACGAGCAGTACTTC
.	TRBV7-6	13	few	TRBJ1-2	CASSLSPNYGYTF	TGTGCCAGCAGCTTAAGCCCTAACTATGGCTACACCTTC
TRBD1	TRBV5-1	15	once	TRBJ2-7	CASRFRDSTVYEQYF	TGCGCCAGCAGGTTTCGGGACAGTACCGTCTACGAGCAGTACTTC
.	TRBV19	13	.	TRBJ2-1	CASSRRGGNEQFF	TGTGCCAGTAGTAGGAGGGGGGGCAATGAGCAGTTCTTC
.	TRBV15	15	.	TRBJ1-1	CATSTPIGGNTEAFF	TGTGCCACCAGCACCCCAATCGGGGGGAACACTGAAGCTTTCTTT
.	TRBV7-9	10	.	TRBJ1-2	CASAGTGYTF	TGTGCCAGCGCAGGTACCGGCTACACCTTC
.	TRBV7-9	15	.	TRBJ2-1	CASSLNPTKRDEQFF	TGTGCCAGCAGCTTAAATCCGACCAAAAGGGATGAGCAGTTCTTC
.	TRBV5-1	14	.	TRBJ2-7	CASSLFAESDEQYF	TGCGCCAGCAGCTTGTTCGCAGAGTCCGACGAGCAGTACTTC
.	TRBV28	14	.	TRBJ1-6	CASSLHGRGSPLHF	TGTGCCAGCAGTTTGCATGGACGGGGATCACCCCTCCACTTT
.	TRBV5-1	14	.	TRBJ2-1	CASSLSIPYNEQFF	TGCGCCAGCAGCCTCAGTATTCCCTACAATGAGCAGTTCTTC
TRBD2	TRBV4-3	15	.	TRBJ2-7	CASSKTSGASYEQYF	TGCGCCAGCAGCAAAACTAGCGGAGCCTCCTACGAGCAGTACTTC
.	TRBV6-4	14	.	TRBJ1-2	CASSDVQGIYGYTF	TGTGCCAGCAGTGACGTCCAGGGGATCTATGGCTACACCTTC
.	TRBV27	15	.	TRBJ2-1	CASSLRGSTIREQFF	TGTGCCAGCAGTTTACGGGGGAGTACAATACGTGAGCAGTTCTTC
.	TRBV5-1	13	.	TRBJ1-2	CASSRDSAYGYTF	TGCGCCAGCAGCCGCGACAGCGCCTATGGCTACACCTTC
TRBD2	TRBV5-1	15	.	TRBJ2-3	CASSFGLGWAYTQYF	TGCGCCAGCAGCTTTGGACTAGGATGGGCATATACGCAGTATTTT
TRBD1	TRBV19	19	.	TRBJ1-2	CASSPKPGQSLPRVYGYTF	TGTGCCAGTAGTCCGAAACCGGGACAGTCCCTACCTCGCGTCTATGGCTACACCTTC
.	TRBV9	15	once	TRBJ2-5	CASSVATRTYETQYF	TGTGCCAGCAGCGTAGCTACACGGACATATGAGACCCAGTACTTC
.	TRBV6-5	14	once	TRBJ2-5	CASRSPRASQTQYF	TGTGCCAGCAGATCCCCTAGGGCGTCGCAGACCCAGTACTTC
.	TRBV5-6	16	.	TRBJ2-5	CASSLDEGGYQETQYF	TGTGCCAGCAGCTTGGATGAAGGGGGGTACCAAGAGACCCAGTACTTC
.	TRBV18	13	.	TRBJ1-1	CASSQGLKDEAFF	TGTGCCAGCTCACAGGGACTGAAGGATGAAGCTTTCTTT
TRBD2	TRBV7-6	17	.	TRBJ2-1	CASSAPYSGSKSDEQFF	TGTGCCAGCAGCGCACCATATAGCGGGAGCAAGTCGGATGAGCAGTTCTTC
TRBD1	TRBV10-3	14	.	TRBJ2-5	CAISFQDRQETQYF	TGTGCCATCAGTTTTCAGGACAGGCAAGAGACCCAGTACTTC
.	TRBV7-2	13	few	TRBJ1-5	CASSLAINQPQHF	TGTGCCAGCAGCTTAGCCATAAATCAGCCCCAGCATTTT
.	TRBV14	15	.	TRBJ1-1	CASSPLSRDPTEAFF	TGTGCCAGCAGTCCTCTATCCAGGGATCCCACTGAAGCTTTCTTT
.	TRBV21-1	13	.	TRBJ2-7	CASSARTGTEQYF	TGTGCCAGCAGCGCCCGGACAGGGACCGAGCAGTACTTC
TRBD1	TRBV28	14	.	TRBJ2-7	CASSLRTGSYEQYF	TGTGCCAGCAGTTTAAGGACAGGGTCCTACGAGCAGTACTTC
TRBD1	TRBV4-1	15	.	TRBJ1-2	CASSQAGTGPYGYTF	TGCGCCAGCAGCCAAGCCGGGACAGGGCCCTATGGCTACACCTTC
TRBD2	TRBV2	17	once	TRBJ2-1	CASSEWGLAASNNEQFF	TGTGCCAGCAGTGAATGGGGACTAGCGGCCTCGAACAATGAGCAGTTCTTC